Listed below are T cell receptor beta chains from one sample, sequenced in a study of T cells after yellow fever vaccination. TCRdb ran MiXCR on the 5' RACE reads and lists one entry per CDR3 protein. The sample holds 150,000 to 200,000 distinct CDR3 sequences; 7% to 10% are singletons and the top ten take roughly 40%. The source was CD8+ T cells sorted from PBMCs, collected 45 days after the yellow fever booster vaccination. These receptors were obtained from a man younger than 35 who received the YFV17D yellow fever vaccine. Each CDR3 is given with its conserved first and last residue. A D gene is named only where the DNA matches it firmly. Clone size is shown for a subset of rows, as once, few, many or a class of expanded clone.

j_call,v_call,clone_size,d_call,cdr3_aa,cdr3_nt
TRBJ1-5,TRBV7-9,few,NA,CASSLGGARSPQPQHF,TGTGCCAGCAGCTTAGGGGGGGCCAGGAGCCCTCAGCCCCAGCATTTT
TRBJ2-3,TRBV5-1,NA,NA,CASRLGEAYTQYF,TGCGCCAGCAGATTGGGAGAGGCATATACGCAGTATTTT
TRBJ2-2,TRBV4-3,NA,TRBD2,CASSQGLAGDPFNTGELFF,TGCGCCAGCAGCCAAGGACTAGCGGGGGACCCCTTCAACACCGGGGAGCTGTTTTTT
TRBJ2-1,TRBV7-9,NA,TRBD2,CASSLGIAGAYNEQFF,TGTGCCAGCAGCTTAGGGATAGCGGGGGCGTACAATGAGCAGTTCTTC
TRBJ2-2,TRBV6-5,NA,NA,CASSYSKMNTGELFF,TGTGCCAGCAGTTACTCGAAGATGAACACCGGGGAGCTGTTTTTT
TRBJ2-5,TRBV6-6,few,NA,CASSARYEQETQYF,TGTGCCAGCAGTGCCCGCTACGAACAAGAGACCCAGTACTTC
TRBJ1-5,TRBV4-3,NA,NA,CASSHLRGNQPQHF,TGCGCCAGCAGCCACTTACGGGGCAATCAGCCCCAGCATTTT
TRBJ1-1,TRBV7-2,many,NA,CASSQPPDTEAFF,TGTGCCAGCAGCCAACCCCCCGACACTGAAGCTTTCTTT
TRBJ2-3,TRBV5-6,few,TRBD2,CASSLPGSGLAGVVDTQYF,TGTGCCAGCAGCTTGCCGGGCTCTGGACTAGCGGGGGTAGTAGATACGCAGTATTTT
TRBJ2-6,TRBV6-5,few,NA,CASSYSVPGANVLTF,TGTGCCAGCAGTTACTCGGTGCCTGGGGCCAACGTCCTGACTTTC
TRBJ1-3,TRBV7-9,many,NA,CASSSSTEAVGNTIYF,TGTGCCAGCAGCTCCAGTACGGAAGCTGTAGGAAACACCATATATTTT
TRBJ2-2,TRBV19,few,NA,CASSIRQGWYANTGELFF,TGTGCCAGTAGTATTAGGCAGGGATGGTACGCGAACACCGGGGAGCTGTTTTTT
TRBJ1-2,TRBV7-9,NA,NA,CASSLGVDNYGYTF,TGTGCCAGCAGCTTAGGTGTGGATAACTATGGCTACACCTTC
TRBJ1-1,TRBV7-6,few,TRBD1,CASSLDGTGGTEAFF,TGTGCCAGCAGCTTAGATGGGACAGGGGGAACTGAAGCTTTCTTT
TRBJ2-2,TRBV6-2/TRBV6-3,few,TRBD2,CASSSTSGGPTGELFF,TGTGCCAGCAGTTCGACTAGCGGGGGCCCGACCGGGGAGCTGTTTTTT
TRBJ1-2,TRBV6-2/TRBV6-3,few,NA,CASSPGSGYTF,TGTGCCAGCAGCCCCGGATCGGGTTACACCTTC
TRBJ1-1,TRBV7-6,few,NA,CASSLQGTTEAFF,TGTGCCAGCAGCTTGCAGGGAACCACTGAAGCTTTCTTT
TRBJ2-3,TRBV3-1,many,TRBD2,CASSQEGGGHTDTQYF,TGTGCCAGCAGCCAAGAGGGCGGGGGGCACACAGATACGCAGTATTTT
TRBJ2-1,TRBV20-1,few,TRBD2,CSARAAGGNSYNEQFF,TGCAGTGCTAGAGCGGCGGGGGGAAACTCCTACAATGAGCAGTTCTTC
TRBJ2-5,TRBV11-2,NA,NA,CASSKKTGTGATETQYF,TGTGCCAGCAGCAAAAAAACCGGGACGGGGGCGACGGAGACCCAGTACTTC
TRBJ2-7,TRBV20-1,NA,TRBD2,CSAGTRVSYEQYF,TGCAGTGCTGGGACTAGGGTATCCTACGAGCAGTACTTC
TRBJ2-2,TRBV7-9,few,NA,CASSLPGPKGGELFF,TGTGCCAGCAGCCTTCCGGGACCAAAGGGCGGGGAGCTGTTTTTT
TRBJ2-1,TRBV5-1,NA,TRBD2,CASSKGGSGVYNEQFF,TGCGCCAGCAGCAAAGGAGGTAGCGGGGTCTACAATGAGCAGTTCTTC
TRBJ1-2,TRBV12-3/TRBV12-4,NA,TRBD1,CASSTDRGSVYGYTF,TGTGCCAGCAGCACGGACAGGGGCAGTGTTTATGGCTACACCTTC